This T cell receptor (beta chain) was captured by sequencing in a study of blood T cell repertoires in COVID-19. Study overall: Sources were T cells, B-cell-depleted T cells, or PBMCs; the material itself was cDNA or gDNA.

CDR3 length equals 13 residues. Germline trimming cut 6 bases from V and 3 bases from J; bases unmatched to any gene: 4. Authors' processing steps: Researchers report that nucleated cell counts were estimated from reference gene primer amplification. Sequencing was performed with immunoSEQ multiplex PCR; in TCRdb, only in-frame clones are kept and a portion is missing. V, J and clone size are taken as reported in that table, and D and trimming were inferred from the DNA itself. Among about 350,000 clones, around 87% were seen once, and the ten largest hold about 5.4%. The clonotype comes from a young woman who had recovered from COVID-19. J is TRBJ2-7 and V is TRBV12-3 or TRBV12-4, with 8 nucleotides matching TRBD1. The sample comprised PBMCs or T cells enriched from blood (not recorded which). The CDR3 is CASRATGGYEQYF. The CDR3 bases are TGTGCCAGCAGGGCTACAGGGGGCTACGAGCAGTACTTC.